The 28 T cell receptor beta chains below were found in one sample sequenced in a study of T cell changes during pregnancy in multiple sclerosis. Sequenced by immunoSEQ multiplex PCR; TCRdb stores in-frame clones only, minus some. Among some 120,000 clones listed, roughly 95% were seen once. The sample in question was peripheral blood, obtained after pregnancy. These TCRs come from a female donor with multiple sclerosis, enrolled in a pregnancy study.

This chain connects TRBV28 to TRBJ1-2, with D possibly matching TRBD1 (6 bases). This CDR3 region has 14 residues. Deletions cut 7 bases from V and 8 bases from J, with 20 bases between. Germline lookup yields CDR1 MDHEN and CDR2 SYDVKM. The chain's CDR3 is CASTLGGGVRGYTF. The CDR3 nucleotides read TGTGCCAGCACCCTAGGAGGGGGGGTGAGGGGCTACACCTTC.

The rearrangement joins TRBV19 to TRBJ2-7; 7 nucleotides align to TRBD2. This CDR3 comprises 13 residues. CDR1 and CDR2 from the germline V gene are LNHDA and SQIVND (reference sequence). V lost 5 bases, J lost 2 bases, and 3 bases stayed unmatched. Written as DNA, the CDR3 is TGTGCCAGTAGTGCTAGCGGAACCTACGAGCAGTACTTC. This sequence encodes CASSASGTYEQYF.

The CDR3 coding sequence is TGTGCCATCAGTGACCATGGGACGACTAGCGCCTATGAGCAGTTCTTC. Translating gives CAISDHGTTSAYEQFF. This chain connects TRBV10-3 to TRBJ2-1, with 8 bases that match TRBD2. Germline CDR1 reads ENHRY; CDR2 reads SYGVKD. This CDR3 is built from 16 residues. Trimming cost V 3 bases and J 8 bases; bases outside gene matches: 12.

This chain uses TRBV15 with TRBJ2-6; tentatively, D is TRBD1 (5 bases). This CDR3 comprises 15 residues. Germline loops: CDR1 LNHNV, CDR2 YYDKDF (reference sequence). V lost 3 bases and J lost 0, with 6 bases in between. In DNA form, the CDR3 reads TGTGCCACCAGCAGGGACAACTCTGGGGCCAACGTCCTGACTTTC. It encodes CATSRDNSGANVLTF. Full variable domain (outside the CDR3, taken from reference TRBV15 and TRBJ2-6): DAMVIQNPRYQVTQFGKPVTLSCSQTLNHNVMYWYQQKSSQAPKLLFHYYDKDFNNEADTPDNFQSRRPNTSFCFLDIRSPGLGDTAMYLCATSRDNSGANVLTFGAGSRLTVL.

The chain has TRBV7-2 and TRBJ1-4, with 10 bases that match TRBD1. The CDR3 extends over 14 amino acids. Trimming at V came to 3 bases and at J to 7 bases, leaving 2 bases not matched to a gene. Germline lookup yields CDR1 SGHTA and CDR2 FQGNSA. The CDR3 bases are TGTGCCAGCAGCTTGGGACAGGGGAGTGAAAAACTGTTTTTT. Amino acids: CASSLGQGSEKLFF.

The chain uses TRBV15 and TRBJ2-6, with 7 nucleotides matching TRBD1. The CDR3 loop spans 16 amino acids. The trim removed 4 bases at V and 0 bases at J, leaving 3 bases unmatched. Per germline, CDR1 LNHNV and CDR2 YYDKDF (reference sequence). The CDR3 DNA reads as TGTGCCACCAGCATCACAGGGGACTCTGGGGCCAACGTCCTGACTTTC. The encoded protein is CATSITGDSGANVLTF.

The DNA of the CDR3 is TGTGCCAGCAGCTTGCCCGGGGGGGCAGATACGCAGTATTTT. Translated: CASSLPGGADTQYF. The J gene is TRBJ2-3, the V gene TRBV5-4; 8 bases agree with TRBD2. Germline V gene lookup returns CDR1 SGHNT and CDR2 YYREEE (reference sequence). V gave up 1 base and J gave up 4 bases; unmatched junction bases: 2. The CDR3 spans 14 residues.

The rearrangement joins TRBV20-1 to TRBJ1-1; D not certain. Germline-derived CDR1 and CDR2 are DFQATT and SNEGSKA (reference sequence). V lost 5 bases, J lost 11 bases, and 12 bases lay in between. This CDR3 contains 10 residues. The CDR3 DNA is TGCAGTGCTCCTTCCCTTCTCGCTTTCTTT. This sequence encodes CSAPSLLAFF.

This chain uses TRBV6-6 with TRBJ1-2; no reliable D call. Germline CDR1 and CDR2: MNHNY and SVGAGI (reference sequence). CDR3 length equals 13 residues. V lost 2 bases and J 8 bases, leaving 12 bases between the germline ends. The DNA for the CDR3 is TGTGCCAGCAGTTACGGGGAGGGTATAGGCTACACCTTC. This encodes CASSYGEGIGYTF.

The J gene is TRBJ2-7, the V gene TRBV2; 9 nucleotides agree with TRBD1. Germline V CDR1 and CDR2: SNHLY, FYNNEI. V was pared by 6 bases and J by 4 bases, with 7 bases of the junction left unmatched. CDR3 length: 14 amino acids. The CDR3 bases are TGTGCCAGCAGACCCGGGACAGGGCTATACGAGCAGTACTTC. The encoded protein is CASRPGTGLYEQYF. The whole variable domain, filled in from reference TRBV2 and TRBJ2-7, reads EPEVTQTPSHQVTQMGQEVILRCVPISNHLYFYWYRQILGQKVEFLVSFYNNEISEKSEIFDDQFSVERPDGSNFTLKIRSTKLEDSAMYFCASRPGTGLYEQYFGPGTRLTVT.

The chain uses TRBV19 and TRBJ2-5, with a tentative D call TRBD2 (6 bases). The V gene lost 6 bases and the J gene lost 4 bases, with 21 bases spanning the gap. Germline V gene data show CDR1 as LNHDA and CDR2 as SQIVND (reference sequence). The CDR3 loop spans 16 amino acids. Written as DNA, the CDR3 is TGTGCCAGTAGCCCGGGACTGCCTCGCGGAGGAGAGACCCAGTACTTC. As protein: CASSPGLPRGGETQYF.

The chain joins TRBV5-4 to TRBJ2-3; 7 bases are a match to TRBD2. The V segment lost 3 bases and the J segment 3 bases; nucleotides outside the gene matches: 4. The V gene's germline CDR1 is SGHNT and CDR2 YYREEE (reference sequence). CDR3 length: 14 residues. The CDR3 sequence is CASSWGGMTDTQYF. CDR3 coding DNA: TGTGCCAGCAGCTGGGGGGGTATGACAGATACGCAGTATTTT.

This clone has only one observation. The sample holds other DNA sequences that translate to the same CDR3. V usage is TRBV10-3 and J usage is TRBJ2-3; D possibly corresponds to TRBD1 (5 bases). Per the germline V gene, CDR1 is ENHRY and CDR2 is SYGVKD. The CDR3 totals 12 residues. With 6 bases removed from V and 4 bases from J, the gap between germline ends came to 8 bases. This chain's CDR3 is CAISDSADTQYF. The CDR3 DNA follows: TGTGCCATCAGCGACAGCGCAGATACGCAGTATTTT.

The rearrangement links TRBV7-9 to TRBJ1-2, with TRBD1 matching over 7 bases. V lost 5 bases to trimming and J lost 6 bases; unmatched junction nucleotides: 12. The CDR3 extends over 15 amino acids. Per germline, CDR1 SEHNR and CDR2 FQNEAQ (reference sequence). As DNA, the CDR3 is TGTGCCAGCAGCCCCCAGGGGGAAGTCGGTGATGGCTACACCTTC. This codes for CASSPQGEVGDGYTF.

This rearrangement joins TRBV7-9 to TRBJ2-1; TRBD1 matches at 8 bases. After removal of 5 bases from V and 7 bases from J, the junction contained 7 bases not matched to a gene. Germline CDR1 reads SEHNR; CDR2 reads FQNEAQ (reference sequence). The CDR3 runs to 14 residues. The CDR3 loop is CASSPDRADNEQFF. Written as DNA, the CDR3 is TGTGCCAGCAGCCCGGACAGGGCTGATAATGAGCAGTTCTTC. Complete variable domain (other parts from reference TRBV7-9 and TRBJ2-1): DTGVSQNPRHKITKRGQNVTFRCDPISEHNRLYWYRQTLGQGPEFLTYFQNEAQLEKSRLLSDRFSAERPKGSFSTLEIQRTEQGDSAMYLCASSPDRADNEQFFGPGTRLTVL.

The genes are TRBV29-1 and TRBJ2-3; D remains unclear. Trimming removed 3 bases from V and 0 bases from J, with 4 bases in between. Looked up from germline, CDR1 is SQVTM and CDR2 is ANQGSEA. This CDR3 is built from 12 residues. The CDR3 DNA reads as TGCAGCGTTGACCATAGCACAGATACGCAGTATTTT. Its protein product is CSVDHSTDTQYF.

This clone is a singleton in its sample. The J gene is TRBJ2-5, the V gene TRBV28; weak D call: TRBD1 (6 bases). Trimming removed 5 bases at V and 5 bases at J, with 9 bases between. CDR1 is MDHEN and CDR2 is SYDVKM in the germline V gene. The CDR3 sequence is 12 residues long. Here the CDR3 reads CASSGDTETQYF. CDR3 bases: TGTGCCAGCAGTGGGGACACGGAGACCCAGTACTTC.

The V call is TRBV7-2, the J call TRBJ2-2, with D maybe TRBD2 (5 bases). The CDR3 contains 15 residues. V was pared by 0 bases and J by 5 bases, with 10 bases between. Germline lookup yields CDR1 SGHTA and CDR2 FQGNSA. CDR3 sequence reads: CASSLAGVRTGELFF. CDR3 in DNA: TGTGCCAGCAGCTTAGCGGGAGTCCGTACCGGGGAGCTGTTTTTT.

The chain links TRBV5-5 to TRBJ2-1; TRBD1 matches 8 bases. This CDR3 comprises 15 residues. Germline V gene data show CDR1 as SGHKS and CDR2 as YYEKEE (reference sequence). V lost 3 bases and J lost 5; bases outside the gene matches: 7. This chain's CDR3 is CASSSRQGPNNEQFF. The CDR3, as DNA: TGTGCCAGCAGCTCCCGACAGGGGCCCAACAATGAGCAGTTCTTC.

V is TRBV6-6 and J is TRBJ2-7; D remains ambiguous. Trimming pared 7 bases from V and 1 base from J, leaving 17 bases between. Germline V CDR1 and CDR2: MNHNY, SVGAGI (reference sequence). The CDR3 contains 15 residues. The CDR3 DNA reads as TGTGCCAGCACCCAGGAATCAGTCCAATCCTACGAGCAGTACTTC. Translated, it gives CASTQESVQSYEQYF.

The rearrangement uses TRBV5-4 and TRBJ1-1; D is possibly TRBD1 (5 bases). The CDR3 covers 16 residues. Germline V gene data show CDR1 as SGHNT and CDR2 as YYREEE (reference sequence). The ends were cut back, 0 bases at V and 5 bases at J, with 17 bases in the middle. DNA of the CDR3: TGTGCCAGCAGCTTGGGGATTCAGGGCGGCTATACTGAAGCTTTCTTT. Translating gives CASSLGIQGGYTEAFF.

The chain uses TRBV11-2 and TRBJ1-1; TRBD1 is a possible D gene (5 bases). Germline lookup yields CDR1 SGHAT and CDR2 FQNNGV. The CDR3 is 14 residues long. The V and J ends lost 4 bases and 3 bases respectively, with 12 bases between them. This CDR3 reads CASSSNPGDTEAFF. The CDR3 nucleotides are TGTGCCAGCAGCTCAAACCCGGGGGACACTGAAGCTTTCTTT.

This chain links TRBV6-5 with TRBJ2-7; D remains ambiguous. The CDR3 has 15 amino acids. V lost 2 bases, J lost 1 base, and 12 bases lay in between. Germline CDR1 and CDR2: MNHEY and SVGAGI. DNA for the CDR3: TGTGCCAGCAGTTACGGTCCAGGTCAATCCTACGAGCAGTACTTC. It is translated as CASSYGPGQSYEQYF.

The chain employs TRBV5-6 and TRBJ2-3, with TRBD2 matching over 7 bases. V lost 4 bases, J lost 2 bases, and 7 bases stayed unmatched. There are 15 residues in the CDR3. In germline, CDR1 is SGHDT, CDR2 YYEEEE. The CDR3 spells CASSGRAGATDTQYF. The CDR3 region has the DNA TGTGCCAGCAGCGGCCGCGCGGGAGCCACAGATACGCAGTATTTT.

This chain joins TRBV4-2 and TRBJ2-7; TRBD2 matches 9 bases. Germline-derived CDR1 and CDR2 are LGHNA and YNFKEQ. CDR3 length: 17 amino acids. V shed 3 bases and J 0 bases; nucleotides not matched to a gene: 9. This chain's CDR3 is CASSQFGAGGHSYEQYF. DNA of the CDR3: TGTGCCAGCAGCCAGTTCGGAGCGGGAGGCCACTCCTACGAGCAGTACTTC.

The chain recombines TRBV28 with TRBJ2-1; 8 bases agree with TRBD2. Looked up from germline, CDR1 is MDHEN and CDR2 is SYDVKM. The CDR3 is 13 residues long. V lost 7 bases, J lost 7 bases, and 6 bases stayed unmatched. CDR3 in DNA: TGTGCCAGCATCGGGACTAGTCTAAATGAGCAGTTCTTC. It codes for CASIGTSLNEQFF.

This chain connects TRBV4-2 to TRBJ2-1; a possible D gene is TRBD2 (7 bases). Germline CDR1 and CDR2: LGHNA and YNFKEQ. V was clipped by 4 bases and J by 6 bases, with 25 bases between them. This CDR3 is built from 18 residues. CDR3 in amino acids: CASSLGRGTPGNRNEQFF. CDR3 DNA sequence: TGTGCCAGCAGCCTGGGGAGGGGGACGCCCGGAAATCGCAATGAGCAGTTCTTC.

V gene TRBV28 combines with J gene TRBJ2-7, with 7 bases fitting TRBD1. V trimming: 10 bases; J trimming: 7 bases; junction bases outside the gene matches: 19. Germline-derived CDR1 and CDR2 are MDHEN and SYDVKM. The CDR3 has 15 residues. DNA of the CDR3: TGTGCCACCTCCACTCAGACAGGGAGAGAGGAAGAGCAGTACTTC. Residues: CATSTQTGREEEQYF. Looking up the rest from reference TRBV28 and TRBJ2-7 gives the full variable domain: DVKVTQSSRYLVKRTGEKVFLECVQDMDHENMFWYRQDPGLGLRLIYFSYDVKMKEKGDIPEGYSVSREKKERFSLILESASTNQTSMYLCATSTQTGREEEQYFGPGTRLTVT.